This T cell receptor beta chain stems from a study of response to subunit inactivated influenza vaccine. Study results and caveats: After each seasonal influenza vaccination, few new T cells are recruited, the authors suggested.

TCRdb used MiXCR to reprocess the RT-PCR reads, holding one entry per CDR3 protein. The sample yields roughly 760,000 distinct CDR3 sequences, 21% seen once. Trimming took off 11 bases at V and 4 bases at J, with 15 bases between the two ends. Germline V CDR1 and CDR2: MNHEY, SVGEGT. This CDR3 has 12 residues. A few counts support this clonotype. Its specificity is not known. Specimen: PBMCs from blood, collected roughly 5 days after vaccination. This clonotype originated in a man in his forties or fifties who received an inactivated influenza vaccine. J is TRBJ2-7 and V is TRBV6-2 or TRBV6-3; D unresolved. The CDR3 region is CAAKGREYEQYF. In DNA, the CDR3 is TGTGCCGCCAAGGGAAGGGAATACGAGCAGTACTTC.